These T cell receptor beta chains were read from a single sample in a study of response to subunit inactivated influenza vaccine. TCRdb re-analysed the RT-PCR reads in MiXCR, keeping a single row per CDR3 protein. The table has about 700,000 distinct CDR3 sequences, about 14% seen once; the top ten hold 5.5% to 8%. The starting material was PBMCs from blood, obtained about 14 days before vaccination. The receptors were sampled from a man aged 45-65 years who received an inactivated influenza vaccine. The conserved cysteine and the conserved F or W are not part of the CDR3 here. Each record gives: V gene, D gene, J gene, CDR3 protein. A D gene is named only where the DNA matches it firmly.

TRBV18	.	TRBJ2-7	ASTLLGAPNYEQY
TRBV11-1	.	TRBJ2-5	ASSLDFSLETQY
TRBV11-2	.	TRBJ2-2	ASSLPWDRGTAGELF
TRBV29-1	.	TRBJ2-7	SVVLPGRYEQY
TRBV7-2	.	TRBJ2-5	ASSTDSLKETQY
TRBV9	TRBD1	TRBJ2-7	ASSVGAGQGAYEQY
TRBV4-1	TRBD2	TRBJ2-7	ASSQVASGGVYEQY
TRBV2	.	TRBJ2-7	ASSEMGLAPYEQY
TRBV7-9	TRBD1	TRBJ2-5	ASSASGTGVWETQY
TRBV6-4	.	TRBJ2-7	ASCLGPHPGGPSSREQY
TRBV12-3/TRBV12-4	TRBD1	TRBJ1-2	ASSSAGTGYNYGYT
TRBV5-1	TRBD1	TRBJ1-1	ASSFQGEEAF
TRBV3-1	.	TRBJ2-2	ASSYDSGELF
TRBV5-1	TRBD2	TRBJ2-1	ASSLYSREGDEQF
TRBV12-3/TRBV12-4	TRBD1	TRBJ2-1	ASSLPPGQEQF
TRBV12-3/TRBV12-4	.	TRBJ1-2	ASSLGGTPIGGYT
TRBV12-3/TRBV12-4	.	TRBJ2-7	ASSLGERVYEQY
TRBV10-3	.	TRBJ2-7	AIMSSYEQY
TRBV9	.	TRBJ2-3	ASSVVTADTQY
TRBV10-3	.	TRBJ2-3	ATGGSSVTDTQY
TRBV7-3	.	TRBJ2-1	ASSLSGTTYNEQF
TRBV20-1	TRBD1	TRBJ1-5	NARVGQFNQPQH
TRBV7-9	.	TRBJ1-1	ASSQGLLDEAF
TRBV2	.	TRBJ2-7	ASSDENRSLEQY
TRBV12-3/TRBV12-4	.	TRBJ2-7	ASSSRGTLSYEQY
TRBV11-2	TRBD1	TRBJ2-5	ASSLDQTGSLPETQY
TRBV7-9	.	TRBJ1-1	ASSFVGGRTEAF
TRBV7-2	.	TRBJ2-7	ASSLTVSQEQY
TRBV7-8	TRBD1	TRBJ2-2	ASSSPGQMNTGELF
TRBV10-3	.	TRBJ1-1	AISSGVGNTEAF
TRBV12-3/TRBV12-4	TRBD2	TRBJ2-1	ASSWTSGGEQF
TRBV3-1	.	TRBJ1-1	ASSTNTEAF
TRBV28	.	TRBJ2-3	ASSFLSTSSGDTQY
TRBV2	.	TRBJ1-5	ASRGDSNQPQH
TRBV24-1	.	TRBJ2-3	ATSDLGAATQY
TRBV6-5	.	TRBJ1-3	ASSSPLVSGNTIY
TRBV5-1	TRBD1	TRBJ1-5	ASSPGGQNNQPQH
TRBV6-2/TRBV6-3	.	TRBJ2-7	ASSYSSAYEQY
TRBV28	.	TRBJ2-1	ASSPGGPSYNEQF
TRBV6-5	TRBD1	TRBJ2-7	ASSYDRGRDEQY
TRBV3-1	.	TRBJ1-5	ASSLADQPQH
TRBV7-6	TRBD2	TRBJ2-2	ASSQTSGSGTGELF
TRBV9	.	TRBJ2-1	ASSVGRGPYNEQF
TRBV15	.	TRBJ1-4	ATSRDRGRGHEKLF
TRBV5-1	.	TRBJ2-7	ASSSTGTSIYEQY
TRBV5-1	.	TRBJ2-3	ASSGGQGIGTDTQY
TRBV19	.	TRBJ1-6	ASSTPTNSPLH
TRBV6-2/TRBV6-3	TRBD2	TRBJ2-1	ASSYGRGGHNEQF
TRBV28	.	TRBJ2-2	ASSLSVNTGELF
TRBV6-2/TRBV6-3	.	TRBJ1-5	ASSYVGGPNQPQH
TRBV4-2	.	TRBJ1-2	ASSQEGGIHGYT
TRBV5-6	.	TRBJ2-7	ASSSGGGSYEQY